The sequence of this T cell receptor beta chain was determined in a study of human T cells and chemical hapten exposure. Study-wide context: Patients, a majority of them female, were diagnosed with alopecia areata, totalis or universalis.

The study used a library that attached unique molecular identifiers to individual cDNA molecules. MiXCR, applied by TCRdb to the RACE reads, yields one record per CDR3 protein. Of some 77,000 distinct CDR3 sequences listed, about a tenth were seen once; the top ten hold 1.1% to 1.5%. From germline, CDR1 is SGHAT and CDR2 FQDESV (reference sequence). The CDR3 loop spans 14 amino acids. The V gene end was trimmed by 5 bases and the J gene end by 10 bases; junction bases not matched to a gene: 7. The time point denotes: patch test 1, 2 weeks after DPC sensitization. Treatment: therapeutic diphenylcyclopropenone sensitization with weekly scalp DPC. Suited to DPC and affected by alopecia, the donors ranged from 18 to 70 years old.

The chain links TRBV11-1 to TRBJ1-6, with TRBD1 matching 8 bases. This TCR was sampled from a woman in her forties or fifties with alopecia areata. Some clones in this sample may be carry-over from other donors' samples. The material sequenced was whole blood, taken in connection with sensitization to the hapten diphenylcyclopropenone (DPC). The CDR3 sequence: CASSILRQGSPLHF. In nucleotides, the CDR3 is TGTGCCAGCAGCATCCTGAGACAGGGGTCACCCCTCCACTTT.